This T cell receptor beta chain originates from a study of T cell clonality in common variable immunodeficiency (dated by TCRdb to about 2015). Study-level results and caveats: Correlations of repertoire features with clinical complications were constrained by heterogeneity among patients within the CVID cohort. Compared with healthy controls, CVID subjects showed increased TCRbeta clonality (t-test p = 0.018), a feature most characteristic of about a third of subjects. Reportedly, TCRbeta sequences from CVID had fewer deletions and N-nucleotide insertions, and highly modified clones with 13 or more V deletions were absent from CVID. Although equal DNA input was used, an average of about 80,000 unique sequences per sample was obtained for controls, compared with some 34,000 for CVID samples. CVID subjects shared fewer TCRbeta clones with each other than healthy controls did (p < 0.0001). According to the authors, figuring out what caused the increased clonality in CVID would require sequencing the repertoires of T cell subpopulations.

Standard criteria, namely reduction of serum IgG, IgA and/or IgM below the normal range together with specific antibody deficiency, were applied for the diagnosis of CVID. There were 40 to 45 subjects in the CVID group (roughly 30 male and 15 or so female), ranging in age from about 8 to 64 years, with a mean age of 40. Predominantly Caucasian heritage was noted among both the CVID patients and the healthy controls. At the time of study participation, every CVID subject had been on replacement immunoglobulin therapy for at least one year. At blood collection, none of the CVID subjects was ill or on immunomodulatory or immunosuppressive medication. Heparinized peripheral whole blood samples of about 5 to 8.5 ml were collected from each donor. Genomic DNA from adults with common variable immune deficiency (CVID) and from healthy adult controls was used to sequence TCRbeta CDR3 repertoires. Diluted blood was subjected to density centrifugation over Hypaque 1077 or Ficoll-Paque for isolation of peripheral blood mononuclear cells. Unsorted mononuclear cells served as the source of genomic DNA, which was extracted either by Qiagen column purification or by a centrifugation-based method.

The CDR1 and CDR2 encoded by the germline V gene are SGHTA and FQGNSA. V is shortened by 2 bases, J by 3 bases, and the region joining them spans 7 bases. The CDR3 goes from the cysteine to the phenylalanine over 13 residues. The DNA has 30 bases, all within the CDR3, and is read from base 1. This clone was found many times. Its antigen is still unknown. The sequence runs out 3 residues before the end of the CDR3; the remainder is reconstructed from the germline J gene. CVID samples and control samples contributed equivalent amounts of genomic DNA as sequencing input. For every sample, a 60 bp segment covering the rearranged TCRbeta CDR3 region was amplified and then sequenced. The immunoSEQ assay, a bias-corrected multiplex PCR with high-throughput sequencing, was employed for TCRbeta amplification. On the study's bioinformatics: Each unique nucleotide sequence was treated as a clone and annotated with V, D and J genes, copy number and frequency. Sequences were labeled productive if in frame, and non-productive if out of frame or containing stop codons. As previously described, clonality was calculated on the basis of Shannon's entropy. The predicted amino acid sequences of productive clones were used to derive mean CDR3 Kyte-Doolittle hydropathy. Using the R hclust function, scaled V gene usage was clustered hierarchically with Manhattan distance and complete linkage. To assess clone sharing by CDR3 amino acid sequence, 12 repertoires per group were resampled over 100 rounds. The repertoires were searched for about 68 published EBV-specific TCRbeta sequences and roughly 250 published CMV-specific TCRbeta sequences. After a couple of CVID samples that produced fewer than 10,000 sequences were dropped from the analysis, roughly 42 CVID repertoires remained. As stored in TCRdb, this immuneACCESS dataset retains in-frame rearrangements with V and J assigned. A fraction of the clones does not appear; measured against another copy, unresolved V genes explain less than half of the discrepancy, and the remainder lacks a known reason. V, J and clone size are those of that table, while D and trimming were read from the DNA. This sample has 26,000 or so clones in the table, none counted a single time. Of the sample, roughly 24% is held by the ten largest clones.

Sample: peripheral blood mononuclear cells. The sequence joins TRBV7-2 to TRBJ1-2, with no reliable assignment of the D segment. The sequence was obtained from a human donor with common variable immunodeficiency. The CDR3 is CASSLNKHYGYTF. Incomplete CDR3 DNA: TGTGCCAGCAGCTTAAACAAACACTATGGC.